This T cell receptor (beta chain) was sequenced in a study of T cells in narcolepsy. Study-wide background: Donors had narcolepsy type 1 or type 2, or were healthy controls. Study-level points and caveats: Autoreactive clonotypes reportedly recurred in blood of same and different patients, not controls. Comparing one patient's CSF and blood CD4+ clonotypes highlighted HCRT- and TRIB2-specific autoreactive clonotypes.

The table came from immunoSEQ multiplex PCR; TCRdb's copy has only in-frame clones and leaves some out. The sample lists approximately 38,000 clones; about nine tenths were seen once. Points on this clone: Antigen unknown.

V was pared by 0 bases and J by 1 base, with 0 bases of the junction left unmatched. This CDR3 has 16 residues. CDR1 is SGHTA and CDR2 is FQGNSA in the germline V gene. The source material was CD45RA- memory CD4+ T cells from PBMCs. The TCR sequence derives from a human donor with narcolepsy. The V gene is TRBV7-2, the J gene TRBJ2-2, with 9 bases identical to TRBD1. The CDR3 nucleotides are TGTGCCAGCAGCTTAGCGGGACAGGGGAACACCGGGGAGCTGTTTTTT. Its translation is CASSLAGQGNTGELFF. Full variable domain (missing parts from reference TRBV7-2 and TRBJ2-2): GAGVSQSPSNKVTEKGKDVELRCDPISGHTALYWYRQSLGQGLEFLIYFQGNSAPDKSGLPSDRFSAERTGGSVSTLTIQRTQQEDSAVYLCASSLAGQGNTGELFFGEGSRLTVL.